This TCR beta chain is drawn from a study of T cell repertoires in cytomegalovirus infection. For this clonotype: Its antigen is not identified. Its ends do not fully match the called genes, so a read error is possible.

Per germline, CDR1 SEHNR and CDR2 FQNEAQ (reference sequence). The CDR3 extends over 16 amino acids. MiXCR was run by TCRdb on the reads, yielding one entry per CDR3 protein. In the table there are fewer than 950,000 distinct CDR3 sequences, roughly 33% of which are singletons. This rearrangement joins TRBV7-9 to TRBJ2-2; tentatively, D is TRBD2 (6 bases). The clonotype comes from a human donor in good health (CMV status not recorded). Some clones in this sample may be carry-over from other donors' samples. Sample: cultured CD8+ T cells from PBMCs, taken from culture after CMV antigen stimulation. CDR3 DNA sequence: TGTGCCAGCAGCCTTGAGGGAGGCTCGAACACCGAGGAGCTGTTTTTT. This translates into CASSLEGGSNTEELFF.